A selection of T cell receptor beta chains follows, all from one sample in a study of T cells in localized non-small cell lung cancer. The repertoire was sequenced with immunoSEQ multiplex PCR; TCRdb's copy has only in-frame clones and lacks some. Found here are over a thousand clones, roughly 21% of them singletons; the top ten hold about 20%. This specimen was normal lung tissue next to the tumor, taken before any cancer treatment. All receptors come from a male donor at least 60 years old with stage II lung adenocarcinoma. Both conserved end residues are part of each CDR3. Each record gives: D gene, clone size, V gene, J gene, CDR3 DNA, CDR3 protein. The D gene is left open where the match is weak. Rows give clone size only sometimes, using once, few, many, or a class for an expanded clone.

>TRBD1|NA|TRBV18|TRBJ2-1
TGTGCCAGCTCACCATCGGGACAGGGGGCGCGGAATGAGCAGTTCTTC
CASSPSGQGARNEQFF
>NA|NA|TRBV6-8|TRBJ2-2
TGTGCCAGCAGTGTAGAGGGGACGAACACCGGGGAGCTGTTTTTT
CASSVEGTNTGELFF
>TRBD2|NA|TRBV14|TRBJ2-3
TGTGCCAGCAGCTTAGCGGGGGGGGCAGATACGCAGTATTTT
CASSLAGGADTQYF
>NA|few|TRBV11-3|TRBJ2-4
TGTGCCAGCAGCTCGGGACTAGCCAAAAACATTCAGTACTTC
CASSSGLAKNIQYF
>NA|few|TRBV10-3|TRBJ2-3
TGTGCCATCAGTGAGTCCGAGGAGGCAGATACGCAGTATTTT
CAISESEEADTQYF
>NA|few|TRBV19|TRBJ1-4
TGTGCCAGCAGCAGGAAGGGGGCTAATGAAAAACTGTTTTTT
CASSRKGANEKLFF
>NA|NA|TRBV11-3|TRBJ2-2
TGTGCCAGCAGCGGGGCCATCGTGAACACCGGGGAGCTGTTTTTT
CASSGAIVNTGELFF
>NA|NA|TRBV11-3|TRBJ2-7
TGTGCCAGCAGCTTATGGGGGTCGTACTACGAGCAGTACTTC
CASSLWGSYYEQYF
>NA|large|TRBV6-8|TRBJ2-7
TGTGCCAGCAGTTACCTTGGACCAAACAACTACGAGCAGTACTTC
CASSYLGPNNYEQYF
>TRBD1|NA|TRBV12-5|TRBJ2-3
TGTGCTAGTGGAAAATACACAGGGGGCGCAGGAGCAGATACGCAGTATTTT
CASGKYTGGAGADTQYF
>NA|NA|TRBV4-1|TRBJ1-3
TGCGCCAGCAGCCGGGAAGGGGGGTTTAACACCATATATTTT
CASSREGGFNTIYF
>NA|few|TRBV11-3|TRBJ2-1
TGTGCCAGCAGCTTAATACCCGGGACTCTGGATGAGCAGTTCTTC
CASSLIPGTLDEQFF
>NA|medium-sized|TRBV6-8|TRBJ2-1
TGTGCCAGCAGAGGCACAGGGTTGGGCTCCAACAATGAGCAGTTCTTC
CASRGTGLGSNNEQFF
>TRBD2|NA|TRBV29-1|TRBJ2-2
TGCAGCGGGCGGGGGTACGATTCCGGGGAGCTGTTTTTT
CSGRGYDSGELFF
>NA|medium-sized|TRBV11-3|TRBJ1-1
TGTGCCAGCAGCTCACATTTAGGGTCGGACACTGAAGCTTTCTTT
CASSSHLGSDTEAFF